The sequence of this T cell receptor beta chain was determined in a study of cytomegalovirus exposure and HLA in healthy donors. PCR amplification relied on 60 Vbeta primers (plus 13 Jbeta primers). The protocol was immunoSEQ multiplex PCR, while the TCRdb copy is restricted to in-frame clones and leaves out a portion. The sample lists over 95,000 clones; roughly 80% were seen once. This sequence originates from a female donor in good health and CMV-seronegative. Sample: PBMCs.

The CDR3 nucleotides are TGTGCCTGGAGTGTAAGGGCGGGGTCGCGGCAAGAGACCCAGTACTTC. It translates to CAWSVRAGSRQETQYF. The chain couples TRBV30 to TRBJ2-5, with D maybe TRBD2 (6 bases). Germline CDR1 is GTSNPN and CDR2 is SVGIG (reference sequence). The V gene lost 0 bases and the J gene lost 2 bases, with 16 bases spanning the gap. The CDR3 has 16 residues. The whole variable domain, filled in from reference TRBV30 and TRBJ2-5, reads SQTIHQWPATLVQPVGSPLSLECTVEGTSNPNLYWYRQAAGRGLQLLFYSVGIGQISSEVPQNLSASRPQDRQFILSSKKLLLSDSGFYLCAWSVRAGSRQETQYFGPGTRLLVL.